These 11 T cell receptor beta chains were all obtained from the same sample, sequenced in a study of T cells after yellow fever vaccination. TCRdb independently ran MiXCR on the 5' RACE reads; one entry per CDR3 protein. The table has about 110,000 distinct CDR3 sequences, approximately 8.4% seen once. This sample comprised CD8+ T cells sorted from PBMCs, obtained 45 days after the yellow fever booster vaccination. The receptor source for this set is a man between 25 and 39 years old who received the YFV17D yellow fever vaccine.

There are many counts of this clonotype. The chain couples TRBV30 to TRBJ2-7; D not resolved. V shed 0 bases and J shed 2 bases, with 8 bases lying between them. The germline CDR1 and CDR2 sequences are GTSNPN and SVGIG (reference sequence). CDR3 length: 13 amino acids. CDR3 sequence: CAWSVDLTYEQYF. The DNA for the CDR3 is TGTGCCTGGAGTGTTGACCTTACCTACGAGCAGTACTTC.

This clonotype has a count of ten or more. This chain joins TRBV3-1 and TRBJ2-5; D gene ambiguous. Trimming shortened V by 2 bases and J by 5 bases, and 9 bases separated the two germline ends. Germline CDR1 is LGHDT and CDR2 is YNNKEL (reference sequence). This CDR3 spans 13 amino acids. CDR3 amino acids: CASSQMGVETQYF. The DNA for the CDR3 is TGTGCCAGCAGCCAAATGGGCGTTGAGACCCAGTACTTC.

In this sample, this clonotype turned up many times. J is TRBJ2-1 and V is TRBV5-6; 7 bases are a match to TRBD2. The V gene end was trimmed by 1 base and the J gene end by 2 bases; junction bases not matched to a gene: 3. The CDR3 is 15 residues long. The V gene's germline CDR1 is SGHDT and CDR2 YYEEEE. This chain's CDR3 is CASSLRLAAYNEQFF. The DNA for the CDR3 is TGTGCCAGCAGCTTGAGGCTAGCGGCCTACAATGAGCAGTTCTTC.

The sample holds many counts of this clonotype. V is TRBV4-3 and J is TRBJ2-1, with 11 bases aligning to TRBD2. V was pared by 4 bases and J by 2 bases, with 4 bases of the junction left unmatched. The CDR3 contains 16 residues. Germline CDR1 LGHNA, CDR2 YSLEER. The CDR3 sequence: CASSPTSGEAYNEQFF. As DNA, the CDR3 is TGCGCCAGCAGCCCGACTAGCGGGGAGGCCTACAATGAGCAGTTCTTC.

This clonotype was seen many times. The chain carries TRBV28 and TRBJ1-5, with no clear D. Germline V gene sequence: CDR1 MDHEN, CDR2 SYDVKM. V lost 4 bases, J lost 0 bases, and 10 bases lay in between. This CDR3 contains 15 residues. This CDR3 is CASSSTDYSNQPQHF. CDR3 DNA: TGTGCCAGCAGTTCGACGGACTATAGCAATCAGCCCCAGCATTTT.

This clonotype showed up many times. The V gene is TRBV28, the J gene TRBJ2-3, with D perhaps being TRBD1 or TRBD2 (5 bases each). Trimming pared 4 bases from V and 4 bases from J, leaving 12 bases between. Germline values: CDR1 MDHEN, CDR2 SYDVKM. The CDR3 has 14 residues. In nucleotides, the CDR3 is TGTGCCAGCAGTTCATTGAGGGACCCAGATACGCAGTATTTT. This gives the protein CASSSLRDPDTQYF.

At least ten counts were recorded for this clonotype. The chain recombines TRBV5-6 with TRBJ2-5, with TRBD2 matching 12 bases. The junction had 7 bases not matched to a gene; V was cut back by 3 bases and J by 4 bases. The germline gives CDR1 SGHDT, CDR2 YYEEEE. This CDR3 region has 16 residues. The DNA of the CDR3 is TGTGCCAGCAGCTCGCGACTAGCGGGAGTTGGAGAGACCCAGTACTTC. Encoded protein: CASSSRLAGVGETQYF.

This clonotype has a count of ten or more. J is TRBJ2-7 and V is TRBV4-3, with 7 bases lining up with TRBD1. The ends lost 6 bases at V and 0 bases at J; junction bases unmatched: 2. The CDR3 spans 13 residues. Germline V lookup: CDR1 LGHNA, CDR2 YSLEER. This CDR3 is CASSGQDSYEQYF. The CDR3 DNA is TGCGCCAGCAGTGGACAGGACTCCTACGAGCAGTACTTC.

This clonotype was recorded at least ten times. The V call is TRBV6-5, the J call TRBJ2-1; D is possibly TRBD1 (6 bases). Per germline, CDR1 MNHEY and CDR2 SVGAGI. CDR3 length equals 13 residues. Trimming shortened V by 6 bases and J by 2 bases, and 8 bases separated the two germline ends. In nucleotides, the CDR3 is TGTGCCAGCAGACAGGGAACCTACAATGAGCAGTTCTTC. It yields the protein CASRQGTYNEQFF.

The chain links TRBV5-1 to TRBJ2-7; possibly TRBD1 or TRBD2 for D (6 bases each). Germline loops: CDR1 SGHRS, CDR2 YFSETQ. The germline V and J ends were trimmed by 6 bases and 4 bases, with 17 bases remaining between them. The CDR3 extends over 14 amino acids. This CDR3 is CASTGVGGWYEQYF. The CDR3 region has the DNA TGCGCCAGCACGGGAGTCGGGGGCTGGTACGAGCAGTACTTC.

In this sample, this clonotype turned up many times. This chain links TRBV24-1 with TRBJ2-1; 11 positions agree with TRBD2. This CDR3 comprises 17 residues. V lost 7 bases and J lost 5; bases outside the gene matches: 12. Germline CDR1 is KGHDR and CDR2 is SFDVKD. CDR3 sequence: CATSSPFLAGGHNEQFF. CDR3 nucleotides: TGTGCCACCAGCTCCCCATTTCTAGCGGGAGGCCACAATGAGCAGTTCTTC.